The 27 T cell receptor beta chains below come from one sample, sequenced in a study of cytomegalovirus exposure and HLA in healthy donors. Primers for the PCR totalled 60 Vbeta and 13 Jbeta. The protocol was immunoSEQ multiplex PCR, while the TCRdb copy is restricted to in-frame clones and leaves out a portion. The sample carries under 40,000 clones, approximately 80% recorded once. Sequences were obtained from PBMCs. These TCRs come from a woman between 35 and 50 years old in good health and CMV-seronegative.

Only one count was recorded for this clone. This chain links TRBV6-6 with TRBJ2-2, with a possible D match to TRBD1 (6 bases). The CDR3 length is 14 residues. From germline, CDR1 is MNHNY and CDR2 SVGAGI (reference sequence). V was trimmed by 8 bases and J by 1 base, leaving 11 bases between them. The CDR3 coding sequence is TGTGCCAGCGGGGGACACCTGAACACCGGGGAGCTGTTTTTT. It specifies CASGGHLNTGELFF.

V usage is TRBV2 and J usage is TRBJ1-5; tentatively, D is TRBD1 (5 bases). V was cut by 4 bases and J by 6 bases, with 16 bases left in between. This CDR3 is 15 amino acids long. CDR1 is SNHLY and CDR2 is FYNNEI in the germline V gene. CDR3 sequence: CASSADRPLGQPQHF. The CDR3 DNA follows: TGTGCCAGCAGTGCTGACAGACCTTTAGGTCAGCCCCAGCATTTT. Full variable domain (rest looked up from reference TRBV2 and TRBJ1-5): EPEVTQTPSHQVTQMGQEVILRCVPISNHLYFYWYRQILGQKVEFLVSFYNNEISEKSEIFDDQFSVERPDGSNFTLKIRSTKLEDSAMYFCASSADRPLGQPQHFGDGTRLSIL.

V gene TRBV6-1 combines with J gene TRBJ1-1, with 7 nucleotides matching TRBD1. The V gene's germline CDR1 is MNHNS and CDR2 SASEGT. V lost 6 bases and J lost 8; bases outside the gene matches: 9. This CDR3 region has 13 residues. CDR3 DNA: TGTGCCAGCAGCCCCACGCGGGACAGAGAAGCTTTCTTT. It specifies CASSPTRDREAFF.

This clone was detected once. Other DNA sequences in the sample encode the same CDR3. The DNA of the CDR3 is TGTGCCAGCAGTGTGGGACAGGGTAATTCACCCCTCCACTTT. Translated: CASSVGQGNSPLHF. The V and J genes are TRBV2 and TRBJ1-6; 9 nucleotides agree with TRBD1. The V segment lost 4 bases and the J segment 6 bases; nucleotides outside the gene matches: 1. The CDR3 length is 14 residues. Germline CDR1 is SNHLY and CDR2 is FYNNEI. The whole variable domain, remainder taken from reference TRBV2 and TRBJ1-6, is EPEVTQTPSHQVTQMGQEVILRCVPISNHLYFYWYRQILGQKVEFLVSFYNNEISEKSEIFDDQFSVERPDGSNFTLKIRSTKLEDSAMYFCASSVGQGNSPLHFGNGTRLTVT.

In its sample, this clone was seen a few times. The CDR3 coding sequence is TGCGCCAGCAGCCAGGGCTGGGACTCTTCCTATGGCTACACCTTC. Residues: CASSQGWDSSYGYTF. V is TRBV4-3 and J is TRBJ1-2; a possible D gene is TRBD1 (5 bases). The CDR3 contains 15 residues. Trimming took off 3 bases at V and 4 bases at J, with 15 bases between the two ends. Germline lookup yields CDR1 LGHNA and CDR2 YSLEER.

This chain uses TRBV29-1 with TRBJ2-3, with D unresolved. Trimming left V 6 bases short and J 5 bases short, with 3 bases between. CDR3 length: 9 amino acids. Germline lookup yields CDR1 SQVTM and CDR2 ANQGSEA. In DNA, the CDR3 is TGCAGCGTCGGAGATACGCAGTATTTT. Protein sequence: CSVGDTQYF.

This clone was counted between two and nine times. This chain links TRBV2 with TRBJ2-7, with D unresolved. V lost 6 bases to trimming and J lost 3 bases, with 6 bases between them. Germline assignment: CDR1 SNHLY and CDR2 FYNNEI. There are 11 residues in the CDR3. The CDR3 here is CASRFYYEQYV. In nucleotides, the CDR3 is TGTGCCAGCAGGTTTTACTACGAGCAGTACGTC.

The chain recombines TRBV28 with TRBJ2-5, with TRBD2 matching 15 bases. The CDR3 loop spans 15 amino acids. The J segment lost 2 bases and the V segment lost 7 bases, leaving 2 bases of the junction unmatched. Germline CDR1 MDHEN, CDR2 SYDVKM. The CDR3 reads CASTGLAGGQETQYF. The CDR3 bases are TGTGCCAGCACGGGACTAGCGGGGGGTCAAGAGACCCAGTACTTC.

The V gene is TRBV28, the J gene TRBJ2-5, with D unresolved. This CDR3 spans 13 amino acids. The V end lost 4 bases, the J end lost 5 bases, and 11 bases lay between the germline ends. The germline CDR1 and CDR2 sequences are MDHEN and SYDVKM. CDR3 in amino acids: CASSSWLGETQYF. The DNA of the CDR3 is TGTGCCAGCAGTTCCTGGCTGGGCGAGACCCAGTACTTC.

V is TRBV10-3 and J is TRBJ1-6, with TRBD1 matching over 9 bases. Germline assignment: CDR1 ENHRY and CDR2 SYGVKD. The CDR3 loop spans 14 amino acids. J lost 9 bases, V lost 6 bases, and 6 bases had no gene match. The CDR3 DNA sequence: TGTGCCATCAGCCAGGGACAGGGTGGTTCACCCCTCCACTTT. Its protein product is CAISQGQGGSPLHF.

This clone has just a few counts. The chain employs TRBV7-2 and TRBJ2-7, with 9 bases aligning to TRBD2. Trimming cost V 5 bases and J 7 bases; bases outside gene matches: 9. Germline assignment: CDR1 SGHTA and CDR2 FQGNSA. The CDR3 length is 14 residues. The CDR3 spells CASSTQRGVGEQYF. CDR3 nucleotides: TGTGCCAGCAGCACCCAGCGGGGGGTTGGGGAGCAGTACTTC.

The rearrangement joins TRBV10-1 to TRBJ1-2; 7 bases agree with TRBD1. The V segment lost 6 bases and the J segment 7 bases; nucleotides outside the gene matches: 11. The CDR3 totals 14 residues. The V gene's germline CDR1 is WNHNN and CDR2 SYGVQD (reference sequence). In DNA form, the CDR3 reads TGCGCCAGCAGGGTACACAGGGGCCGGTGTGGCTACACCTTC. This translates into CASRVHRGRCGYTF.

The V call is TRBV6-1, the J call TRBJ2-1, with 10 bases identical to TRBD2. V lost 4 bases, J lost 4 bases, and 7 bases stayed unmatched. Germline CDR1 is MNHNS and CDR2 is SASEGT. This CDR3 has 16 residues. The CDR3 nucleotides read TGTGCCAGCAGTGCCTCTAGCGGGGGACCTTACAATGAGCAGTTCTTC. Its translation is CASSASSGGPYNEQFF.

Written as DNA, the CDR3 is TGTGCCATCAGTGGTTCCCCGGACAGCATGAACACTGAAGCTTTCTTT. Amino acid sequence: CAISGSPDSMNTEAFF. The rearrangement joins TRBV10-3 to TRBJ1-1, with D perhaps matching TRBD1 (6 bases). Germline V gene data show CDR1 as ENHRY and CDR2 as SYGVKD. Between the trimmed V and J ends, which lost 4 bases and 0 bases, there was a span of 15 bases. The CDR3 extends over 16 amino acids.

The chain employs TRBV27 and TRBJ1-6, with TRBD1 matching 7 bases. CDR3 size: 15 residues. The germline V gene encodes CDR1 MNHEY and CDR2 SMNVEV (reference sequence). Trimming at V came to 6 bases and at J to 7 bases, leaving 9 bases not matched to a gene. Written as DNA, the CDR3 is TGTGCCAGCAGAGGACAGGCAGGTCCCAATTCACCCCTCCACTTT. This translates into CASRGQAGPNSPLHF.

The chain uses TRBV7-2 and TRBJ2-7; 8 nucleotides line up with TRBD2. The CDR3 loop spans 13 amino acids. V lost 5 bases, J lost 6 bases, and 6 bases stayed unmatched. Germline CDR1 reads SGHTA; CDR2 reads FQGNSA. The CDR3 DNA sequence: TGTGCCAGCAGCCAAAACGGGGGGGGCGAGCAGTACTTC. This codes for CASSQNGGGEQYF.

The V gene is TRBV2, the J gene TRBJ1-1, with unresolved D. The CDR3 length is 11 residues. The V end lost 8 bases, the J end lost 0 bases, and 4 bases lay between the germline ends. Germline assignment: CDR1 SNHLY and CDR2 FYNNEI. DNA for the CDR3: TGTGCCAGCCGGTTGAACACTGAAGCTTTCTTT. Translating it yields CASRLNTEAFF.

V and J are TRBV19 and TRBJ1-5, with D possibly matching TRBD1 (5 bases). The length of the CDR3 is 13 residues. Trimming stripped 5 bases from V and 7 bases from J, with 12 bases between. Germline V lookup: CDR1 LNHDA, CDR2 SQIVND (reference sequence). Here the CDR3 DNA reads TGTGCCAGTAGTGGGGGGAGACGGCAGCCCCAGCATTTT. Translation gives CASSGGRRQPQHF.

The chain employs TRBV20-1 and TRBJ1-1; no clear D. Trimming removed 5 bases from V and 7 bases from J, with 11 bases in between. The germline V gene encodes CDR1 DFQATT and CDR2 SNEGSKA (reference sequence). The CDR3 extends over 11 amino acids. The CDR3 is CSAPLGVEAFF. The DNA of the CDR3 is TGCAGTGCTCCCCTCGGGGTTGAAGCTTTCTTT.

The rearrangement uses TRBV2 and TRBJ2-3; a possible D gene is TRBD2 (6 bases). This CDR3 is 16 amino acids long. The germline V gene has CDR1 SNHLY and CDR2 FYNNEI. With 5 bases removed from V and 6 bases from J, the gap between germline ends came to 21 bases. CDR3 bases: TGTGCCAGCAGTTCCCAACTAGCCCCGGGGGTGGATACGCAGTATTTT. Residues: CASSSQLAPGVDTQYF.

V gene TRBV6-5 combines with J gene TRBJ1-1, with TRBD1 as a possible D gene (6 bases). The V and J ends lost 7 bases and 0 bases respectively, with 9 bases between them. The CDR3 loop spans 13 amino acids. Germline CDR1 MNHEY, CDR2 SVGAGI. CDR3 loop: CASKRGLNTEAFF. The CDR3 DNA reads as TGTGCCAGCAAGCGGGGGCTGAACACTGAAGCTTTCTTT.

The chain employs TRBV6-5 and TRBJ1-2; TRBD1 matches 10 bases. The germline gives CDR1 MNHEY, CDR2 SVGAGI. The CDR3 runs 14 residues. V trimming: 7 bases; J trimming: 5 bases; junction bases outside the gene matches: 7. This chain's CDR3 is CASKETGGWYGYTF. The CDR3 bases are TGTGCCAGCAAAGAGACAGGGGGCTGGTATGGCTACACCTTC.

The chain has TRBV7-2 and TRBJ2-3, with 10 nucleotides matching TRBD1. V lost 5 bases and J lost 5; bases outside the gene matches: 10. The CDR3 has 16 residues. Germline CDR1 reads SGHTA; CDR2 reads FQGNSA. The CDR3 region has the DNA TGTGCCAGCAGCCTTTCCGGGACAGGGGCCGGAGATACGCAGTATTTT. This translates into CASSLSGTGAGDTQYF. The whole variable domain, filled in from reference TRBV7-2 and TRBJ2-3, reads GAGVSQSPSNKVTEKGKDVELRCDPISGHTALYWYRQSLGQGLEFLIYFQGNSAPDKSGLPSDRFSAERTGGSVSTLTIQRTQQEDSAVYLCASSLSGTGAGDTQYFGPGTRLTVL.

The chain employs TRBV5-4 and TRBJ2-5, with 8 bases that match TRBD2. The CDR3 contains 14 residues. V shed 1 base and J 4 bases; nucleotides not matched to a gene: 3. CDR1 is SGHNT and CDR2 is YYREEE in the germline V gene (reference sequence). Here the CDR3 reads CASSLTGGRETQYF. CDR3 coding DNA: TGTGCCAGCAGCTTGACGGGGGGGCGAGAGACCCAGTACTTC. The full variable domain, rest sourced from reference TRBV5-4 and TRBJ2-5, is ETGVTQSPTHLIKTRGQQVTLRCSSQSGHNTVSWYQQALGQGPQFIFQYYREEENGRGNFPPRFSGLQFPNYSSELNVNALELDDSALYLCASSLTGGRETQYFGPGTRLLVL.

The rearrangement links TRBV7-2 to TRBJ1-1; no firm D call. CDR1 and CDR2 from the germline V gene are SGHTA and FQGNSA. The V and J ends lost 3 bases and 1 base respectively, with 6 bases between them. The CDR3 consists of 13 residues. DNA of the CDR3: TGTGCCAGCAGCTTGGAGGGGAACACTGAAGCTTTCTTT. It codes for CASSLEGNTEAFF.

The CDR3 spells CASSYTQGMNTEAFF. CDR3 nucleotides: TGCGCCAGCAGCTACACACAGGGCATGAACACTGAAGCTTTCTTT. This sequence joins TRBV4-3 and TRBJ1-1; TRBD1 might be the D (6 bases). This CDR3 comprises 15 residues. V was clipped by 5 bases and J by 0 bases, with 13 bases between them. CDR1 is LGHNA, CDR2 YSLEER, per germline.

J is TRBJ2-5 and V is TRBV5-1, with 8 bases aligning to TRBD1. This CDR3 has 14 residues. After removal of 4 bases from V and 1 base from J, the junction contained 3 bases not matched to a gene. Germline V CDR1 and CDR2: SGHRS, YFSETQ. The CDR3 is CASSKGQGQETQYF. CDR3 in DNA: TGCGCCAGCAGCAAAGGACAGGGCCAAGAGACCCAGTACTTC.